The source of this T cell receptor beta chain is a study of blood T cell repertoires in COVID-19. Study-wide context: From the United States, Italy and Spain came samples of acute and convalescent COVID-19. T cells, B-cell-depleted T cells, or PBMCs provided the cDNA or gDNA that served as material.

As handled by the study authors: Reference gene primer amplification gave estimated nucleated cell counts. Data came from immunoSEQ multiplex PCR; TCRdb stores just in-frame clones and leaves some out. The V and J calls and clone size come from that table; D and trimming were worked out from the DNA. The data show some 160,000 clones, with about 80% seen just once and approximately 1.4% held by the top ten. The germline V gene encodes CDR1 MDHEN and CDR2 SYDVKM. V lost 7 bases to trimming and J lost 7 bases; unmatched junction nucleotides: 6. This CDR3 region has 12 residues. The source of this sequence is a human donor in a cohort sampled during active COVID-19. Sequenced: peripheral blood. The V call is TRBV28, the J call TRBJ2-7; 8 bases match TRBD2. This CDR3 reads CASTAPGGEQYF. CDR3 DNA: TGTGCCAGCACGGCCCCGGGGGGGGAGCAGTACTTC.